This entry concerns a single TCR beta chain. Survey-level TCR beta sequencing used the immunoSEQ assay. The repertoire was sequenced with immunoSEQ multiplex PCR; TCRdb's copy has only in-frame clones and lacks some. This repertoire shows under 65,000 clones, 80% to 95% found once; its top ten account for about 10%. The V gene's germline CDR1 is SNHLY and CDR2 FYNNEI. V was pared by 8 bases and J by 1 base, with 11 bases between. There are 13 residues in the CDR3. The sequence came from a man between 35 and 55 years old with rheumatoid arthritis. This chain connects TRBV2 to TRBJ1-1; D call uncertain. Material for sequencing was PBMCs. CDR3 in DNA: TGTGCCAGCTCCCGGGTCTCGAACACTGAAGCTTTCTTT. Translated, it gives CASSRVSNTEAFF.